These 3 T cell receptor beta chains were all obtained from the same sample, sequenced in a study of T cells expressing NK-cell markers. After re-calling the 5' RACE reads, TCRdb lists one entry per CDR3 protein, DNA absent. This sample's table reports a few hundred thousand distinct CDR3 sequences. Sequencing input: blood T cells: a sorted CD56 or NKG2C T cell subset, CD4+ or CD8+ T cells, or bulk PBMC T cells (not recorded which). Receptors were obtained from a man between 18 and 69 years old in good health.

The rearrangement joins TRBV6-1 to TRBJ2-7; no DNA is available, so the TRBD1 call from TCRdb remains unchecked. Germline values: CDR1 MNHNS, CDR2 SASEGT. This CDR3 region has 14 residues. The CDR3 protein is CASLGGGSSYEQYF.

The V gene is TRBV29-1, the J gene TRBJ2-3; the TCRdb D gene call, TRBD1, has no DNA to confirm it. The length of the CDR3 is 12 residues. Germline-derived CDR1 and CDR2 are SQVTM and ANQGSEA. This chain's CDR3 is CSVGTGSDTQYF.

The chain uses TRBV11-2 and TRBJ2-7; TCRdb returns TRBD1, unconfirmable since there is no DNA. This CDR3 has 17 amino acids. The germline V gene has CDR1 SGHAT and CDR2 FQNNGV. CDR3 region: CASGRTGGGLSSYEQYF.